This is a list of T cell receptor beta chains from one sample in a study of ipilimumab plus nivolumab after autologous stem cell transplantation. Generated by immunoSEQ multiplex PCR, the TCRdb table keeps only in-frame clones and is missing some. Here the sample spans about 24,000 clones, more than 70% being singletons. The sample here was PBMCs, taken in a trial of ipilimumab plus nivolumab as post-transplant consolidation. The origin of the receptors is a male donor with diffuse large B-cell lymphoma. The CDR3 runs from the conserved cysteine through the conserved F or W. A D gene is named only where the DNA matches it firmly. Clone sizes are given selectively: once, few, many, or a class where the clone is expanded.

TRBJ2-1	TRBV25-1	NA	NA	TGTGCCAGCAGTGAAGGGGCTAACAATGAGCAGTTCTTC	CASSEGANNEQFF
TRBJ1-4	TRBV6-1	NA	NA	TGTGCCAGCAGTGGGCCCTTACCGGGGCGGTGGGCAACTAATGAAAAACTGTTTTTT	CASSGPLPGRWATNEKLFF
TRBJ2-1	TRBV2	NA	NA	TGTGCCAGCACCCTAGACGAGCAGGGGATGAGTGAGCAGTTCTTC	CASTLDEQGMSEQFF
TRBJ2-3	TRBV10-3	NA	NA	TGTGCCATCAGTGGGGGGGACACTAGCACAGATACGCAGTATTTT	CAISGGDTSTDTQYF
TRBJ1-6	TRBV6-5	NA	NA	TGTGCCAGCACCCTAGGACCTTATAATTCACCCCTCCACTTT	CASTLGPYNSPLHF
TRBJ2-1	TRBV7-6	NA	NA	TGTGCCAGCAGCTTAGTGGGGGGGCCTAACAAAGCCTCCTACAATGAGCAGTTCTTC	CASSLVGGPNKASYNEQFF
TRBJ2-3	TRBV7-2	NA	NA	TGTGCCAGCAGCGCACAGGGTACAGATACGCAGTATTTT	CASSAQGTDTQYF
TRBJ1-3	TRBV21-1	NA	NA	TGTGCCAGCAGCAAAGGGGACGGACCCTCTGGAAACACCATATATTTT	CASSKGDGPSGNTIYF
TRBJ1-2	TRBV6-5	NA	NA	TGTGCCAGCAGTTACGGCAGGGGAGTTGGCTACACCTTC	CASSYGRGVGYTF
TRBJ2-3	TRBV9	NA	NA	TGTGCCAGCAGCGTAGGACAGCGCACAGATACGCAGTATTTT	CASSVGQRTDTQYF
TRBJ1-2	TRBV7-9	TRBD1	NA	TGTGCCAGCAACCCGACAGGGCCCCTCTCCTATGGCTACACCTTC	CASNPTGPLSYGYTF
TRBJ2-7	TRBV7-6	NA	once	TGTGCCAGCAGCTTAGACCTGAGGCGGGAGCAGTACTTC	CASSLDLRREQYF
TRBJ2-1	TRBV10-3	NA	NA	TGTGCCAGCAGCGAATCACAGGGAACCTACAATGAGCAGTTCTTC	CASSESQGTYNEQFF
TRBJ2-7	TRBV7-2	NA	NA	TGTGCCAGCAGCTTAGTCGGGGGTCCACCCTACGAGCAGTACTTC	CASSLVGGPPYEQYF
TRBJ2-3	TRBV25-1	NA	NA	TGTGCCAGCAGTTACGGGGGACCCACAGATACGCAGTATTTT	CASSYGGPTDTQYF
TRBJ1-6	TRBV25-1	NA	few	TGTGCCAGCAGTGAGGGGGACGGATTACCTTCACCCCTCCACTTT	CASSEGDGLPSPLHF
TRBJ1-6	TRBV7-2	TRBD1	NA	TGTGCCAGCAGTCGACAGGGGTTGAATTCACCCCTCCACTTT	CASSRQGLNSPLHF
TRBJ2-1	TRBV6-5	TRBD1	NA	TGTGCCAGCAGTACCTCAGGGGGACCCTACAATGAGCAGTTCTTC	CASSTSGGPYNEQFF
TRBJ1-1	TRBV28	NA	NA	TGTGCCAGCAGTTTAAGGGGGGCGGGAATGAACACTGAAGCTTTCTTT	CASSLRGAGMNTEAFF
TRBJ2-5	TRBV5-6	TRBD1	NA	TGTGCCAGCAGCTATCCGGACAGGGGAGTTTTTGGCGAAGAGACCCAGTACTTC	CASSYPDRGVFGEETQYF
TRBJ2-7	TRBV2	TRBD2	NA	TGTGCCAGCCTCGTCGGGGGGGGCTCCTACGAGCAGTACTTC	CASLVGGGSYEQYF
TRBJ2-3	TRBV9	NA	NA	TGTGCCAGCAGCGTAACAGATAGCACAGATACGCAGTATTTT	CASSVTDSTDTQYF
TRBJ2-3	TRBV2	NA	NA	TGTGCCAGCAGTGAAAGGTGGGGGCGAAACACAGATACGCAGTATTTT	CASSERWGRNTDTQYF
TRBJ2-5	TRBV7-7	TRBD1	NA	TGTGCTAGCAGTATGGGGACAGGCCAAGAGACCCAGTACTTC	CASSMGTGQETQYF
TRBJ2-3	TRBV5-1	NA	NA	TGCGCCAGCAGCTCCACAGATACGCAGTATTTT	CASSSTDTQYF